The T cell receptor beta chain under discussion was sequenced for a study of radiation and T cells in renal cell carcinoma. Regarding time point: blood 2 weeks post-SBRT. Treatment defined: 15 Gy SBRT to primary tumor, nephrectomy 4 weeks later. The V and J ends lost 0 bases and 7 bases, in that order; junction bases with no gene match: 13. The CDR3 consists of 17 residues. In germline, CDR1 is SGHRS, CDR2 YFSETQ. Profiled with immunoSEQ multiplex PCR; TCRdb holds only in-frame clones, not every one. In the table there are more than 95,000 clones, roughly four fifths of which are singletons. The rearrangement links TRBV5-1 to TRBJ2-7; 10 positions match TRBD2. The clonotype was recovered from a man aged 50-60 years with renal cell carcinoma. The material was blood, obtained from a patient whose treatment included radiotherapy and nephrectomy. The CDR3 region is CASSLGWGPSGSGEQYF. The CDR3, as DNA: TGCGCCAGCAGCTTGGGGTGGGGGCCTAGCGGGAGTGGGGAGCAGTACTTC.